This T cell receptor (beta chain) was documented in a study of shared clonotypes between healthy human individuals. The length of the CDR3 is 13 residues. Germline V gene data show CDR1 as GTSNPN and CDR2 as SVGIG (reference sequence). V lost 0 bases to trimming and J lost 3 bases, with 9 bases between them. As concerns this clone: Its antigen is unidentified.

The authors distributed each subset's genomic DNA evenly over several immunoSEQ plates. Only in-frame clones appear in the TCRdb table, and some are missing; sequencing was by immunoSEQ multiplex PCR. The profile shows fewer than 650,000 clones, around 77% of them singletons. Those who donated, Caucasian adults without exception, all lived in Nashville, Tennessee. Findings of the study overall: The researchers took only blood, and tissue repertoires probably look different.

The chain joins TRBV30 to TRBJ2-7, with no clear D. The sequencing input was PBMCs. This TCR was recovered from a woman aged 35 to 49 in good health. Some clones in this sample may be carry-over from other donors' samples. CDR3 in amino acids: CAWSVGVGYEQYF. DNA of the CDR3: TGTGCCTGGAGTGTAGGAGTTGGCTACGAGCAGTACTTC.